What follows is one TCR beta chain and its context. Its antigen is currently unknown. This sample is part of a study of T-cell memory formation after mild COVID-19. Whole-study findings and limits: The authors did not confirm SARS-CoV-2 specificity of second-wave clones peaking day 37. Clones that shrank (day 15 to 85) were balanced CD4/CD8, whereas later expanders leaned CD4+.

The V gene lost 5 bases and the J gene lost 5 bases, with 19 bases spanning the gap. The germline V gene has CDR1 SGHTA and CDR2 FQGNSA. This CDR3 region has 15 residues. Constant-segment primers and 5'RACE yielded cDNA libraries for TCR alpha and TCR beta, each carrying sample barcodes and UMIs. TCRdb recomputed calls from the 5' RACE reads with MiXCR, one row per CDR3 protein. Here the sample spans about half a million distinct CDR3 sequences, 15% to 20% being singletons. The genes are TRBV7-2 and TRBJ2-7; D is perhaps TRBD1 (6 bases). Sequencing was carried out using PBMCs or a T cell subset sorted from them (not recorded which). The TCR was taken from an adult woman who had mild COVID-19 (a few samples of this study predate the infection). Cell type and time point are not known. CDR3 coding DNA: TGTGCCAGCAGCACCTGGAAGAACAGGGACCACGAGCAGTACTTC. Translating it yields CASSTWKNRDHEQYF.